This is a list of T cell receptor beta chains from one sample in a study of Graves' ophthalmopathy and Graves' hyperthyroidism. TCRdb processed the multiplex PCR reads anew with MiXCR; each CDR3 protein has one entry. Among over a million distinct CDR3 sequences listed, about two fifths were seen once. The specimen was peripheral blood or thyroid tissue (not recorded which). All receptors come from an adult man with Graves' hyperthyroidism. CDR3s include the opening cysteine and the closing phenylalanine or tryptophan.

CDR3: CASSLGPSGGWETQYF
J: TRBJ2-5
V: TRBV12-3/TRBV12-4

CDR3: CASSDRMYQETQYF
J: TRBJ2-5
V: TRBV6-1

CDR3: CASSPGTERGQPQHF
J: TRBJ1-5
V: TRBV7-2

CDR3: CSATPPGLTEAFF
J: TRBJ1-1
V: TRBV20-1

CDR3: CSARTPIIVFNTEAFF
J: TRBJ1-1
V: TRBV20-1

CDR3: CAISCLTYNSPLHF
J: TRBJ1-6
V: TRBV10-3

CDR3: CATGGGGSNQPQHF
J: TRBJ1-5
V: TRBV12-3/TRBV12-4

CDR3: CASKASGWGNQPQHF
J: TRBJ1-5
V: TRBV9

CDR3: CSVEGLAGDQPQHF
J: TRBJ1-5
V: TRBV29-1

CDR3: CSAPDRVIYNSPLHF
J: TRBJ1-6
V: TRBV20-1

CDR3: CASSLGLGSEAFF
J: TRBJ1-1
V: TRBV5-1

CDR3: CASNRREVGQMETQYF
J: TRBJ2-5
V: TRBV2

CDR3: CSAQTADLYEQYF
J: TRBJ2-7
V: TRBV20-1

CDR3: CSARDLGRMNTEAFF
J: TRBJ1-1
V: TRBV20-1

CDR3: CASSVAQVLDTEAFF
J: TRBJ1-1
V: TRBV9

CDR3: CATSDRTSGELFF
J: TRBJ2-2
V: TRBV24-1

CDR3: CATSRAWNTEAFF
J: TRBJ1-1
V: TRBV15

CDR3: CASISAPIQGNGYTF
J: TRBJ1-2
V: TRBV28

CDR3: CASSQGTENEKLFF
J: TRBJ1-4
V: TRBV4-2

CDR3: CSVEAPDRGRETQYF
J: TRBJ2-5
V: TRBV29-1

CDR3: CASSQDVATGGKQETQYF
J: TRBJ2-5
V: TRBV7-9

CDR3: CASSRDGYQKTQYF
J: TRBJ2-5
V: TRBV7-8

CDR3: CATVDREYEQYF
J: TRBJ2-7
V: TRBV19

CDR3: CASSMIGNYGYTF
J: TRBJ1-2
V: TRBV19

CDR3: CASRGGVETQYF
J: TRBJ2-5
V: TRBV12-3/TRBV12-4

CDR3: CASSVGLHF
J: TRBJ1-6
V: TRBV2

CDR3: CASSLDYRNTIYF
J: TRBJ1-3
V: TRBV11-2

CDR3: CSARENWGSPLHF
J: TRBJ1-6
V: TRBV20-1